These 26 T cell receptor beta chains originate from one sample sequenced in a study of T-cell reconstitution after alpha-beta-depleted transplantation in children (dated by TCRdb to 2016 to 2017). The library was made by PCR. The instrument was an Illumina HiSeq 2500. TCR library preparation used molecular barcoding, with unique molecular identifiers applied to normalize quantification of the TCRbeta repertoire. The public reads were reanalyzed by TCRdb: fastp trimming at Q25, MiXCR alignment, in-frame beta chains only. Each record represents a unique CDR3 protein, reported with the most common genes and DNA among its rows. This sample lists 490,000 or so distinct CDR3 sequences; under 15% were detected once. The ten biggest clones cover more than 5.5% of the sample. Specimen: PBMCs from the stem cell graft donor, collected from the stem cell graft. The receptors were sampled from a human donor who donated a stem cell graft to a child with combined immunodeficiency.

The sample holds a few counts of this clonotype. The CDR3 nucleotides read TGTGCCAGCAGCTTTAGTGTGGATGCAACTGAAGCTTTCTTT. Protein sequence: CASSFSVDATEAFF. The chain employs TRBV7-2 and TRBJ1-1; no firm D call. Looked up from germline, CDR1 is SGHTA and CDR2 is FQGNSA. V dropped 3 bases and J dropped 5 bases, with 13 bases sitting between them. This CDR3 comprises 14 residues.

This clonotype was seen a single time. The V and J genes are TRBV6-2 or TRBV6-3 and TRBJ1-5; 7 nucleotides line up with TRBD1. V shed 6 bases, J shed 3 bases, and the junction held 8 bases outside the gene matches. The CDR3 totals 15 residues. Germline values: CDR1 MNHEY, CDR2 SVGEGT. In DNA, the CDR3 is TGTGCCAGCAGCTTCCGACAGGGCGTCAATCAGCCCCAGCATTTT. Translation gives CASSFRQGVNQPQHF.

This rearrangement joins TRBV5-6 to TRBJ2-7; either TRBD1 or TRBD2 may supply D (5 bases each). The CDR3 sequence is 14 residues long. Germline CDR1 is SGHDT and CDR2 is YYEEEE. The V end lost 5 bases, the J end lost 7 bases, and 19 bases lay between the germline ends. The CDR3 loop reads CASSWDLISPEQYF. DNA of the CDR3: TGTGCCAGCAGTTGGGACCTCATATCCCCGGAGCAGTACTTC. Full variable domain (rest looked up from reference TRBV5-6 and TRBJ2-7): DAGVTQSPTHLIKTRGQQVTLRCSPKSGHDTVSWYQQALGQGPQFIFQYYEEEERQRGNFPDRFSGHQFPNYSSELNVNALLLGDSALYLCASSWDLISPEQYFGPGTRLTVT.

The V call is TRBV2, the J call TRBJ2-7; 10 positions agree with TRBD2. CDR1 is SNHLY and CDR2 is FYNNEI in the germline V gene. The CDR3 extends over 15 amino acids. The junction had 3 bases not matched to a gene; V was cut back by 4 bases and J by 0 bases. The CDR3 DNA follows: TGTGCCAGCAGTGGGACTAGCGGCTTCTCCTACGAGCAGTACTTC. It translates to CASSGTSGFSYEQYF.

This clonotype has just a few counts. The gene calls are TRBV6-5 and TRBJ2-7; D not resolved. CDR3 length: 13 residues. V was shortened by 3 bases and J by 7 bases, with 13 bases between the two germline ends. Per germline, CDR1 MNHEY and CDR2 SVGAGI. CDR3 sequence: CASSYRKGLEQYF. In DNA form, the CDR3 reads TGTGCCAGCAGTTATCGGAAAGGGTTAGAGCAGTACTTC.

The genes are TRBV6-5 and TRBJ2-7, with 7 bases matching TRBD2. V lost 4 bases, J lost 3 bases, and 12 bases stayed unmatched. Germline assignment: CDR1 MNHEY and CDR2 SVGAGI. The CDR3 sequence is 16 residues long. Here the CDR3 reads CASSSFASGGGYEQYF. The CDR3, as DNA: TGTGCCAGCAGTTCCTTCGCTTCGGGGGGAGGCTACGAGCAGTACTTC.

This clonotype was recorded at least ten times. V gene TRBV12-3 or TRBV12-4 combines with J gene TRBJ1-1; unclear D gene. V was cut by 6 bases and J by 1 base, with 9 bases left in between. This CDR3 comprises 13 residues. The CDR3 coding sequence is TGTGCCAGCAGCTTACGGGGGAACACTGAAGCTTTCTTT. This translates into CASSLRGNTEAFF.

This clonotype appeared a few times. The rearrangement uses TRBV5-1 and TRBJ1-2; 7 positions match TRBD1. The junction had 4 bases not matched to a gene; V was cut back by 1 base and J by 4 bases. Per germline, CDR1 SGHRS and CDR2 YFSETQ. CDR3 length: 14 residues. CDR3 loop: CASSLRQGFYGYTF. CDR3 DNA: TGCGCCAGCAGCTTGAGACAGGGATTCTATGGCTACACCTTC.

At least ten counts were recorded for this clonotype. V is TRBV30 and J is TRBJ1-2; D not certain. The CDR3 totals 15 residues. CDR1 and CDR2 from the germline V gene are GTSNPN and SVGIG (reference sequence). The V end lost 1 base, the J end lost 3 bases, and 15 bases lay between the germline ends. CDR3 nucleotide sequence: TGTGCCTGGAGTGCTCAACGATCAGGACACTATGGCTACACCTTC. Translated: CAWSAQRSGHYGYTF.

The CDR3 nucleotides read TGTGCCAGCAGCCAGCATTCAGATAGCAATCAGCCCCAGCATTTT. Residues: CASSQHSDSNQPQHF. The rearrangement uses TRBV4-2 and TRBJ1-5; D remains ambiguous. Trimming took 3 bases from V and 0 from J, leaving 9 bases between them. CDR1 is LGHNA, CDR2 YNFKEQ, per germline. The CDR3 contains 15 residues.

This clonotype has more than one count but fewer than ten. The chain links TRBV4-3 to TRBJ1-4; D uncertain. With 0 bases removed from V and 4 bases from J, the gap between germline ends came to 12 bases. Germline values: CDR1 LGHNA, CDR2 YSLEER. The CDR3 is 16 amino acids. The CDR3 protein is CASSQDVRDRNEKLFF. CDR3 coding DNA: TGCGCCAGCAGCCAAGATGTCAGAGATCGTAATGAAAAACTGTTTTTT.

This clonotype occurred many times. The chain employs TRBV28 and TRBJ2-7; the D gene is possibly TRBD1 (7 bases). This CDR3 comprises 16 residues. The V gene lost 4 bases and the J gene lost 3 bases, with 19 bases spanning the gap. CDR1 is MDHEN and CDR2 is SYDVKM in the germline V gene. CDR3 sequence reads: CASSYCARDSCYEQYF. The CDR3 DNA sequence: TGTGCCAGCAGTTACTGCGCGCGGGACAGTTGCTACGAGCAGTACTTC.

This clonotype occurred many times. The chain recombines TRBV24-1 with TRBJ2-2; 8 bases agree with TRBD1. Germline CDR1 KGHDR, CDR2 SFDVKD. V lost 7 bases to trimming and J lost 5 bases; unmatched junction nucleotides: 2. The CDR3 consists of 13 residues. The CDR3: CATRTGETGELFF. CDR3 DNA sequence: TGTGCCACCAGGACAGGGGAGACCGGGGAGCTGTTTTTT.

This clonotype has a handful of counts. The chain recombines TRBV7-2 with TRBJ2-4; D uncertain. CDR1 and CDR2 from the germline V gene are SGHTA and FQGNSA. CDR3 length: 12 amino acids. Trimming took 3 bases from V and 1 from J, leaving 1 base between them. The CDR3 DNA sequence: TGTGCCAGCAGCTTCGCCAAAAACATTCAGTACTTC. Translating gives CASSFAKNIQYF.

This rearrangement joins TRBV20-1 to TRBJ2-5; D unresolved. V dropped 6 bases and J dropped 0 bases, with 5 bases sitting between them. The CDR3 loop spans 11 amino acids. Germline loops: CDR1 DFQATT, CDR2 SNEGSKA (reference sequence). CDR3 sequence (DNA): TGCAGTGCGTGGGACCAAGAGACCCAGTACTTC. Protein sequence: CSAWDQETQYF.

DNA for the CDR3: TGTGCCTGGAGTCTCGGGACGGGTGAGCAGTTCTTC. Amino acid sequence: CAWSLGTGEQFF. The chain joins TRBV30 to TRBJ2-1; D tentatively fits TRBD1 or TRBD2 (5 bases each). V dropped 2 bases and J dropped 9 bases, with 11 bases sitting between them. The CDR3 has 12 amino acids. Per the germline V gene, CDR1 is GTSNPN and CDR2 is SVGIG (reference sequence).

This clonotype came up many times. The chain combines TRBV12-3 or TRBV12-4 with TRBJ1-5, with D tentatively TRBD1 (5 bases). The ends were cut back, 7 bases at V and 5 bases at J, with 9 bases in the middle. The CDR3 sequence is 12 residues long. CDR3: CASTLGDQPQHF. In DNA form, the CDR3 reads TGTGCCAGCACCCTAGGGGATCAGCCCCAGCATTTT.

This clonotype was observed a handful of times. The chain has TRBV10-3 and TRBJ2-1; TRBD2 agrees at 16 bases. The CDR3 totals 17 residues. V was clipped by 11 bases and J by 7 bases; unmatched bases: 14. Germline CDR1 and CDR2: ENHRY and SYGVKD. Here the CDR3 DNA reads TGTGCCTCCAGCGCAGGGACTAGCGGGAGGGCCGAGAATGAGCAGTTCTTC. Residues: CASSAGTSGRAENEQFF.

The table lists this clonotype with a count of one. CDR3 DNA sequence: TGTGCCAGCAGCTCCATGACAGAGCAAGAGACCCAGTACTTC. It codes for CASSSMTEQETQYF. The chain joins TRBV7-9 to TRBJ2-5, with D possibly matching TRBD1 (5 bases). V dropped 4 bases and J dropped 2 bases, with 11 bases sitting between them. Germline V gene data show CDR1 as SEHNR and CDR2 as FQNEAQ (reference sequence). The CDR3 covers 14 residues. Drawing the rest from reference TRBV7-9 and TRBJ2-5, the complete variable domain is DTGVSQNPRHKITKRGQNVTFRCDPISEHNRLYWYRQTLGQGPEFLTYFQNEAQLEKSRLLSDRFSAERPKGSFSTLEIQRTEQGDSAMYLCASSSMTEQETQYFGPGTRLLVL.

This clonotype was counted only a few times. The CDR3 DNA follows: TGTGCCAGCAGCTTAAGAGTAAGGAGCGGGGGGCGCCATCGCGAGCAGTACTTC. Protein sequence: CASSLRVRSGGRHREQYF. V usage is TRBV11-2 and J usage is TRBJ2-7; 9 nucleotides agree with TRBD2. The CDR3 totals 18 residues. Germline values: CDR1 SGHAT, CDR2 FQNNGV. V shed 2 bases and J 6 bases; nucleotides not matched to a gene: 17.

The rearrangement uses TRBV7-2 and TRBJ2-1; weak D call: TRBD1 (5 bases). Germline values: CDR1 SGHTA, CDR2 FQGNSA. Trimming pared 6 bases from V and 10 bases from J, leaving 22 bases between. The CDR3 has 15 residues. Written as DNA, the CDR3 is TGTGCCAGCAGTCAGGCAGCGACAGCACTTTCCGAGCAGTTCTTC. This codes for CASSQAATALSEQFF.

This clonotype was seen only a few times. The V call is TRBV7-9, the J call TRBJ2-7; D possibly uses TRBD1 or TRBD2 (5 bases each). Between the trimmed V and J ends, which lost 5 bases and 4 bases, there was a span of 12 bases. Per germline, CDR1 SEHNR and CDR2 FQNEAQ (reference sequence). This CDR3 has 13 residues. CDR3 DNA: TGTGCCAGCAGCATGGGACGGTCGTACGAGCAGTACTTC. This sequence encodes CASSMGRSYEQYF. Using reference TRBV7-9 and TRBJ2-7 for the parts outside the CDR3, the full variable domain is DTGVSQNPRHKITKRGQNVTFRCDPISEHNRLYWYRQTLGQGPEFLTYFQNEAQLEKSRLLSDRFSAERPKGSFSTLEIQRTEQGDSAMYLCASSMGRSYEQYFGPGTRLTVT.

This clonotype was seen at least ten times. J is TRBJ1-1 and V is TRBV12-3 or TRBV12-4, with D possibly matching TRBD1 (5 bases). CDR3 length equals 14 residues. Trimming removed 6 bases from V and 5 bases from J, with 16 bases in between. The CDR3 here is CASSPGGVRTEAFF. CDR3 DNA: TGTGCCAGCAGCCCGGGGGGGGTTAGGACTGAAGCTTTCTTT.

This clonotype was recorded a few times. This sequence joins TRBV30 and TRBJ2-2; no reliable D call. CDR1 and CDR2 (germline): GTSNPN, SVGIG (reference sequence). The CDR3 spans 13 residues. Trimming removed 2 bases from V and 2 bases from J, with 6 bases in between. The CDR3, as DNA: TGTGCCTGGAGTACCCTAAACACCGGGGAGCTGTTTTTT. Translating it yields CAWSTLNTGELFF.

This clonotype was detected a few times. V usage is TRBV27 and J usage is TRBJ1-2, with D perhaps TRBD1 (6 bases). V gave up 8 bases and J gave up 4 bases, with 14 bases separating them. CDR1 is MNHEY, CDR2 SMNVEV, per germline (reference sequence). The CDR3 extends over 13 amino acids. Here the CDR3 reads CASGLQGSYGYTF. The DNA of the CDR3 is TGTGCCAGCGGCCTACAGGGATCCTATGGCTACACCTTC.

This clonotype has at least ten counts. The rearrangement links TRBV12-3 or TRBV12-4 to TRBJ1-2, with D perhaps matching TRBD1 (5 bases). The CDR3 contains 13 residues. The germline V and J ends were trimmed by 6 bases and 3 bases, with 11 bases remaining between them. The CDR3 here is CASSLDTDYGYTF. The CDR3 DNA reads as TGTGCCAGCAGCTTGGACACCGACTATGGCTACACCTTC.